The sample holds a few counts of the clone carrying this T cell receptor (beta chain). These data are taken from a study of cytomegalovirus exposure and HLA in healthy donors. The PCR was carried out with 60 Vbeta primers and 13 Jbeta primers. This table comes from immunoSEQ multiplex PCR, and its TCRdb copy is limited to in-frame clones, with some not included. This sample has 85,000 to 100,000 clones, with 55% to 75% found just once. Germline CDR1 is SGHKS and CDR2 is YYEKEE (reference sequence). The CDR3 runs to 15 residues. The V and J ends lost 7 bases and 1 base, in that order; junction bases with no gene match: 8.

This sequence originates from a man aged 55 to 70 in good health and CMV-seronegative. Sequencing used PBMCs. The rearrangement uses TRBV5-5 and TRBJ1-3; 7 bases are shared with TRBD1. The CDR3 region has the DNA TGTGCCAGCTCTGGAGGGGGCTATTCTGGAAACACCATATATTTT. It codes for CASSGGGYSGNTIYF. Variable domain in full (rest from reference TRBV5-5 and TRBJ1-3): DAGVTQSPTHLIKTRGQQVTLRCSPISGHKSVSWYQQVLGQGPQFIFQYYEKEERGRGNFPDRFSARQFPNYSSELNVNALLLGDSALYLCASSGGGYSGNTIYFGEGSWLTVV.